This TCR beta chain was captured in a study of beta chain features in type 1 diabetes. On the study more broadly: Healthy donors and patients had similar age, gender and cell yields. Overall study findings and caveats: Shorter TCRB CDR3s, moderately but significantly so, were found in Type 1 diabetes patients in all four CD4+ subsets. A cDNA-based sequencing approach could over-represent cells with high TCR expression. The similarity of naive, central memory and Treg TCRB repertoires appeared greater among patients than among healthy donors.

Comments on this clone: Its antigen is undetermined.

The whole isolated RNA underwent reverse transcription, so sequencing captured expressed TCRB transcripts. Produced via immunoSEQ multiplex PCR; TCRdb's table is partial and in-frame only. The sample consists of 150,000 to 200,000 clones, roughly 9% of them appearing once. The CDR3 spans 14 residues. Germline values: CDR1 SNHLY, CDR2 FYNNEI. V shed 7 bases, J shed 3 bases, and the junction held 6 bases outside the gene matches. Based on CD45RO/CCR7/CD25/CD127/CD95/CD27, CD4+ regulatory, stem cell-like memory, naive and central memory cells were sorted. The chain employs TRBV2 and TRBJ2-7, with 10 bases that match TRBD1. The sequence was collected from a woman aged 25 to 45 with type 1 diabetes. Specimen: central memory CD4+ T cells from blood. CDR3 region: CASKYWDRGYEQYF. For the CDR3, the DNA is TGTGCCAGCAAATACTGGGACAGGGGCTACGAGCAGTACTTC. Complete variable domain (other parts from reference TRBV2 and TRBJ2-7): EPEVTQTPSHQVTQMGQEVILRCVPISNHLYFYWYRQILGQKVEFLVSFYNNEISEKSEIFDDQFSVERPDGSNFTLKIRSTKLEDSAMYFCASKYWDRGYEQYFGPGTRLTVT.